This T cell receptor beta chain was captured in a study of T cells after yellow fever vaccination. Findings and caveats of the study: Weaker, the secondary response peaked sooner, at day 5 versus 15. One caveat is that FACS-sorted repertoires could contain abundant clonotypes contaminating from the bulk population.

This clonotype has ten or more counts. Its antigen is as yet unknown. TCRdb reanalysed the 5' RACE reads using MiXCR and keeps one entry per CDR3 protein. Counted here are some 300,000 distinct CDR3 sequences, approximately 3.9% occurring once; the ten biggest clones make up roughly a quarter. The clonotype was recovered from a man aged 18 to 30 who received the YFV17D yellow fever vaccine. This material consisted of PBMCs, taken on the day of the yellow fever booster vaccination.

CDR3 in DNA: TGTGCCAGCATCGAATCTTCTAGCGGAGAGACCCAGTACTTC. Translation gives CASIESSSGETQYF. The chain is built from TRBV11-1 and TRBJ2-5, with TRBD2 identical over 7 bases. Per the germline V gene, CDR1 is SGHAT and CDR2 is FQDESV (reference sequence). With V trimmed by 7 bases and J by 4 bases, 9 bases remained unmatched. The CDR3 is 14 residues long.